The 26 T cell receptor beta chains reported below all come from one sample, sequenced in a study of blood T cell repertoires in COVID-19. TCRdb's copy holds only in-frame clones and misses some; the assay was immunoSEQ multiplex PCR. This sample has fewer than 120,000 clones, with about 70% found just once. Sequenced sample: peripheral blood. The source of these receptors is an older woman with acute or convalescent COVID-19.

This clone is a singleton in its sample. V gene TRBV28 combines with J gene TRBJ1-5; D is ambiguous. Trimming removed 2 bases from V and 3 bases from J, with 8 bases in between. Germline-derived CDR1 and CDR2 are MDHEN and SYDVKM. The CDR3 consists of 14 residues. Written as DNA, the CDR3 is TGTGCCAGCAGTTTAATAAATCCCAATCAGCCCCAGCATTTT. This gives the protein CASSLINPNQPQHF.

The chain links TRBV6-8 to TRBJ1-2; 9 bases line up with TRBD1. V was pared by 2 bases and J by 1 base, with 8 bases of the junction left unmatched. Germline lookup yields CDR1 MNHGY and CDR2 SAAAGT. The CDR3 is 17 amino acids. The CDR3 here is CASSYRTGGRVNYGYTF. The CDR3 DNA is TGTGCCAGCAGTTACCGCACAGGGGGCAGGGTTAACTATGGCTACACCTTC.

This clone appeared once. The J gene is TRBJ1-1, the V gene TRBV3-1 (or the pseudogene TRBV3-2); 9 bases match TRBD1. CDR1 and CDR2 (germline): LGHDT, YNNKEL (reference sequence). The junction had 5 bases not matched to a gene; V was cut back by 2 bases and J by 1 base. CDR3 length equals 16 residues. The DNA for the CDR3 is TGTGCCAGCAGCCAAATACCGGGACAGGGGAACACTGAAGCTTTCTTT. Protein product: CASSQIPGQGNTEAFF.

In its sample, this clone was seen once. The chain combines TRBV29-1 with TRBJ1-1, with D tentatively TRBD1 (6 bases). This CDR3 has 14 amino acids. Germline CDR1 SQVTM, CDR2 ANQGSEA. Trimming cost V 4 bases and J 4 bases, with 16 bases left between them. The CDR3 DNA follows: TGCAGCGTTGGGAGGACAGCCCGAAGCACTGAAGCTTTCTTT. Translated: CSVGRTARSTEAFF.

The chain has TRBV7-3 and TRBJ1-1; TRBD1 matches 7 bases. The V and J ends lost 4 bases and 0 bases, in that order; junction bases with no gene match: 5. The CDR3 is made up of 15 amino acids. Germline values: CDR1 SGHTA, CDR2 FQGTGA. DNA for the CDR3: TGTGCCAGCAGCTCCACCGGGACAGTGAACACTGAAGCTTTCTTT. Amino acids: CASSSTGTVNTEAFF.

This chain connects TRBV7-8 to TRBJ1-5; D unclear. CDR3 length: 15 amino acids. Germline lookup yields CDR1 SGHVS and CDR2 FQNEAQ. Between the trimmed V and J ends, which lost 3 bases and 6 bases, there was a span of 15 bases. The CDR3 spells CASSFFESGGQPQHF. The CDR3 nucleotides read TGTGCCAGCAGCTTCTTCGAGAGTGGAGGTCAGCCCCAGCATTTT.

This sequence joins TRBV5-8 and TRBJ1-1; 10 nucleotides match TRBD1. J lost 4 bases, V lost 4 bases, and 7 bases had no gene match. Per the germline V gene, CDR1 is SGHTS and CDR2 is YDEGEE. This CDR3 has 15 residues. CDR3 nucleotide sequence: TGTGCCAGCAGCGTCCCCGGGACAGGGGCCACTGAAGCTTTCTTT. The encoded protein is CASSVPGTGATEAFF.

The chain joins TRBV3-1 (or the pseudogene TRBV3-2) to TRBJ2-2; D gene unclear. There are 15 residues in the CDR3. Per the germline V gene, CDR1 is LGHDT and CDR2 is YNNKEL (reference sequence). With 4 bases removed from V and 4 bases from J, the gap between germline ends came to 13 bases. In nucleotides, the CDR3 is TGTGCCAGCAGCCCCAGAGGCCTGCTCACCGGGGAGCTGTTTTTT. This encodes CASSPRGLLTGELFF.

The chain couples TRBV29-1 to TRBJ1-1; D is ambiguous. The CDR3 is 13 residues long. Germline-derived CDR1 and CDR2 are SQVTM and ANQGSEA. The V and J ends lost 5 bases and 0 bases respectively, with 10 bases between them. The CDR3 reads CSVFIELNTEAFF. CDR3 sequence (DNA): TGCAGCGTTTTCATTGAGTTGAACACTGAAGCTTTCTTT.

The chain is built from TRBV7-2 and TRBJ2-7; 10 bases match TRBD2. V gave up 4 bases and J gave up 3 bases; unmatched junction bases: 0. CDR1 is SGHTA, CDR2 FQGNSA, per germline. The CDR3 loop spans 13 amino acids. Here the CDR3 reads CASSSSGGYEQYF. In nucleotides, the CDR3 is TGTGCCAGCAGCTCTAGCGGGGGCTACGAGCAGTACTTC. Full variable domain (remainder filled in from reference TRBV7-2 and TRBJ2-7): GAGVSQSPSNKVTEKGKDVELRCDPISGHTALYWYRQSLGQGLEFLIYFQGNSAPDKSGLPSDRFSAERTGGSVSTLTIQRTQQEDSAVYLCASSSSGGYEQYFGPGTRLTVT.

The rearrangement joins TRBV2 to TRBJ2-5, with 11 bases that match TRBD2. The V gene's germline CDR1 is SNHLY and CDR2 FYNNEI. The CDR3 sequence is 15 residues long. V lost 5 bases and J lost 2; bases outside the gene matches: 4. CDR3 sequence (DNA): TGTGCCAGCAGTTCCCTAGCGGGGGGACAAGAGACCCAGTACTTC. Amino acid sequence: CASSSLAGGQETQYF.

The V gene is TRBV2, the J gene TRBJ1-1, with 8 bases matching TRBD1. The CDR3 is 13 amino acids. Looked up from germline, CDR1 is SNHLY and CDR2 is FYNNEI. Losses at the gene ends were 7 bases for V and 1 base for J; bases not matched to a gene: 2. The CDR3 reads CASTGQGNTEAFF. In DNA, the CDR3 is TGTGCCAGCACTGGACAGGGGAACACTGAAGCTTTCTTT.

The rearrangement links TRBV12-3 or TRBV12-4 to TRBJ1-6; no clear D gene. The ends were cut back, 2 bases at V and 7 bases at J, with 6 bases in the middle. The CDR3 consists of 13 residues. CDR3 DNA: TGTGCCAGCAGTTTACCTCCCAATTCACCCCTCCACTTT. Translation: CASSLPPNSPLHF.

The gene calls are TRBV5-1 and TRBJ1-1; 7 positions agree with TRBD1. Germline V gene data show CDR1 as SGHRS and CDR2 as YFSETQ. This CDR3 contains 16 residues. The junction had 14 bases not matched to a gene; V was cut back by 3 bases and J by 6 bases. CDR3 sequence reads: CASSSSGTALESEAFF. DNA for the CDR3: TGCGCCAGCAGCTCCTCCGGGACAGCGCTAGAATCTGAAGCTTTCTTT.

This chain links TRBV7-3 with TRBJ1-2, with unresolved D. This CDR3 region has 12 residues. V lost 2 bases and J lost 7, with 8 bases in between. CDR1 is SGHTA, CDR2 FQGTGA, per germline. As DNA, the CDR3 is TGTGCCAGCAGCTTAGAAGTCGGTGGCTACACCTTC. Amino acids: CASSLEVGGYTF. Full variable domain (outside the CDR3, taken from reference TRBV7-3 and TRBJ1-2): GAGVSQTPSNKVTEKGKYVELRCDPISGHTALYWYRQSLGQGPEFLIYFQGTGAADDSGLPNDRFFAVRPEGSVSTLKIQRTERGDSAVYLCASSLEVGGYTFGSGTRLTVV.

The genes are TRBV10-3 and TRBJ2-1; 9 bases match TRBD2. This CDR3 is built from 16 residues. CDR1 ENHRY and CDR2 SYGVKD come from the germline V gene. Trimming removed 2 bases from V and 3 bases from J; junction bases left unmatched: 5. CDR3 DNA: TGTGCCATCAGTGAGGTCCAAGCGGGGGGCTACAATGAGCAGTTCTTC. Its translation is CAISEVQAGGYNEQFF.

This chain joins TRBV5-4 and TRBJ2-3; a possible D gene is TRBD2 (6 bases). The CDR3 sequence is 18 residues long. CDR1 is SGHNT, CDR2 YYREEE, per germline (reference sequence). Trimming pared 3 bases from V and 0 bases from J, leaving 20 bases between. The CDR3 DNA follows: TGTGCCAGCAGCTGGAGGGCGGGGCGAGCGGGCAGCACAGATACGCAGTATTTT. Protein: CASSWRAGRAGSTDTQYF.

This chain uses TRBV2 with TRBJ2-7; 13 positions agree with TRBD2. Per germline, CDR1 SNHLY and CDR2 FYNNEI. This CDR3 has 13 amino acids. After removal of 6 bases from V and 12 bases from J, the junction contained 8 bases not matched to a gene. CDR3 loop: CASRPTSGGIGYF. CDR3 DNA sequence: TGTGCCAGCAGGCCGACTAGCGGGGGGATCGGGTACTTC.

The chain is built from TRBV28 and TRBJ2-7, with 10 bases matching TRBD1. From germline, CDR1 is MDHEN and CDR2 SYDVKM. Trimming cost V 2 bases and J 7 bases; bases outside gene matches: 8. The CDR3 length is 15 residues. CDR3 in amino acids: CASSLGTGAYLEQYF. The DNA of the CDR3 is TGTGCCAGCAGTTTAGGGACAGGGGCATATTTAGAGCAGTACTTC. Filled out from reference TRBV28 and TRBJ2-7, the complete variable domain reads DVKVTQSSRYLVKRTGEKVFLECVQDMDHENMFWYRQDPGLGLRLIYFSYDVKMKEKGDIPEGYSVSREKKERFSLILESASTNQTSMYLCASSLGTGAYLEQYFGPGTRLTVT.

The chain links TRBV30 to TRBJ1-2, with D possibly matching TRBD1 (5 bases). Trimming removed 3 bases from V and 10 bases from J, with 12 bases in between. The CDR3 sequence is 11 residues long. CDR1 is GTSNPN and CDR2 is SVGIG in the germline V gene (reference sequence). CDR3 sequence: CAWSVPGVYTF. Here the CDR3 DNA reads TGTGCCTGGAGCGTCCCGGGGGTCTACACCTTC.

The chain uses TRBV5-1 and TRBJ2-5; the match to TRBD2 covers 14 bases. The CDR3 has 17 amino acids. Germline V gene sequence: CDR1 SGHRS, CDR2 YFSETQ. V lost 0 bases, J lost 2 bases, and 3 bases stayed unmatched. CDR3: CASSLGRTSGGQETQYF. In DNA form, the CDR3 reads TGCGCCAGCAGCTTGGGAAGGACTAGCGGGGGGCAAGAGACCCAGTACTTC.

The chain links TRBV2 to TRBJ1-2, with D possibly matching TRBD1 (5 bases). V was pared by 6 bases and J by 3 bases, with 8 bases between. The CDR3 has 12 amino acids. CDR1 is SNHLY, CDR2 FYNNEI, per germline. CDR3 amino acids: CASRATDYGYTF. The DNA for the CDR3 is TGTGCCAGCAGGGCGACAGACTATGGCTACACCTTC. Full variable domain (rest looked up from reference TRBV2 and TRBJ1-2): EPEVTQTPSHQVTQMGQEVILRCVPISNHLYFYWYRQILGQKVEFLVSFYNNEISEKSEIFDDQFSVERPDGSNFTLKIRSTKLEDSAMYFCASRATDYGYTFGSGTRLTVV.

The CDR3 DNA reads as TGCGCCAGCAGCCGCGGGGACTCCTCTGGAAACACCATATATTTT. Translating gives CASSRGDSSGNTIYF. The genes are TRBV5-1 and TRBJ1-3; maybe TRBD1 (5 bases). The ends were cut back, 4 bases at V and 0 bases at J, with 11 bases in the middle. The CDR3 sequence is 15 residues long. Per germline, CDR1 SGHRS and CDR2 YFSETQ.

The chain carries TRBV10-3 and TRBJ1-1; D may be TRBD1 (6 bases). Germline V gene sequence: CDR1 ENHRY, CDR2 SYGVKD. V was trimmed by 4 bases and J by 0 bases, leaving 12 bases between them. The CDR3 totals 15 residues. The CDR3 loop is CAISGRGHMNTEAFF. Written as DNA, the CDR3 is TGTGCCATCAGTGGCAGGGGACACATGAACACTGAAGCTTTCTTT.

J is TRBJ2-3 and V is TRBV4-2, with 8 bases lining up with TRBD2. J gave up 0 bases and V 0 bases, and 17 bases lay outside the gene matches. The CDR3 extends over 21 amino acids. The germline V gene has CDR1 LGHNA and CDR2 YNFKEQ. The DNA for the CDR3 is TGTGCCAGCAGCCAAGATATGGCGGGGGGAACACAACGAACTAGCACAGATACGCAGTATTTT. Its translation is CASSQDMAGGTQRTSTDTQYF.

In its sample, this clone was seen a few times. J is TRBJ1-4 and V is TRBV2; a weak D match, TRBD1 (6 bases). V dropped 8 bases and J dropped 0 bases, with 10 bases sitting between them. Germline-derived CDR1 and CDR2 are SNHLY and FYNNEI. CDR3 length: 14 residues. The CDR3: CASGGQSTNEKLFF. The CDR3 coding sequence is TGTGCCAGCGGAGGACAGTCAACTAATGAAAAACTGTTTTTT.